This TCR beta chain was documented in a study of shared clonotypes between healthy human individuals (dated by TCRdb to 2020 to 2021). With regard to the full study: The cohort included a few men and a couple of women between 18 and 49 years of age. Each donor's leukapheresis produced roughly between about 0.9 and 9.5 billion PBMCs. Blood TCR repertoires of about five healthy adults were deeply sequenced to estimate repertoire size and the extent of clonotype sharing between individuals. Per donor, three plates each were used for CD4 naive and CD4 memory, two for CD8 naive, and one for CD8 memory. To increase sequencing depth and limit assay-specific biases, TCR repertoire library preparation and sequencing were carried out by different laboratories using diverse techniques.

On this clone: Its antigen remains unidentified. No clone much larger than this one lies a single base away; base qualities are absent.

TCR CDR3 regions were amplified from genomic DNA by multiplex PCR using the deep immunoSEQ assay. Genomic DNA extracted from each cell subset was distributed evenly over all wells of several immunoSEQ 96-well plates, and each plate served as one replicate. For sorted subsets, approximately 0.2 ug of genomic DNA, equivalent to some 30,000 T cell genomes, went into each replicate PCR. The purified libraries were quantified using a Qubit 3.0 fluorometer, sized with a Bioanalyzer 2100, and then quantified again using the KAPA Library Quantification kit. Every immunoSEQ 96-well plate was sequenced on a dedicated single-read 150-cycle Illumina NextSeq 550 flow cell. The authors' pipeline ran thus. Because the immunoSEQ output included only junctional sequences and no quality scores, the filtering could not be the same as the filtering used for full-length reads. Sequences were annotated with PyIR, a Python wrapper for IgBLAST v1.9, and V/J genes and CDR3 were assigned using IMGT germline references. Reads were filtered out if the reads had weak V/J assignments (E-value above 1e-6), no CDR3, stop codons, out-of-frame junctions, or ambiguous translated residues. A V3J clonotype was defined by an identical inferred V gene, J gene, and CDR3 amino acid sequence. Percentage overlap between repertoires was calculated by dividing the number of shared unique clonotypes by the size of the smaller repertoire. RTK rarefaction, the Chao1 estimator, and Recon v2.1 estimates of unobserved clonotypes were used to assess repertoire richness. OLGA was used to compute generation probabilities for all TCRbeta clonotypes that the gDNA method yielded from a handful of donors. Not all clones reach the TCRdb copy of this immuneACCESS table, which keeps in-frame sequences only. Checked studies attribute under half of the gap to unresolved V genes and leave the rest unexplained. V and J calls and clone size are as listed in that table; D and trimming were resolved from the DNA. Within this sample are approximately 2,200,000 clones, with roughly 91% of them counted one time only. About 1.8% of the sample is in the top ten clones.

As encoded in the germline V gene, CDR1 is SNHLY while CDR2 is FYNNEI. CDR3 length: 14 amino acids, cysteine to phenylalanine. The DNA shown is the 42-base CDR3, in frame from base 1. Trimming at the junction amounts to 4 bases on V and 8 bases on J, and the germline ends lie 14 bases apart. What the authors observed across the whole study: Pairwise subsampling indicated that sequencing depth was expected to affect the degree of clonotype sharing among donors. Higher generation probabilities were observed for clonotypes shared by all four sorted-subset donors than for non-shared clonotypes. Approximately 4.8% of naive CD4, more than 3% of naive CD8, around 2.3% of memory CD4, and roughly 0.4% of memory CD8 clonotypes were shared across four donors. Incomplete sequencing was indicated by rarefaction of sorted-subset datasets, despite the large sequencing depth. Larger estimated clonotype richness was generally found for naive subsets than for memory subsets. Sampling was limited to blood, and TCR repertoires in tissue likely differ from TCR repertoires in blood. Because the study included a small number of donors, the genetic and exposure-history diversity represented was limited.

CD8 naive samples were CD45RO-negative cells positively selected for CCR7, giving a CD45RA+CCR7+ population that excluded TemRA cells. The donors were healthy, HIV-negative adults who had no recently reported acute infections or vaccinations. Every donor was a Caucasian adult residing in Nashville, Tennessee, USA. Blood was collected by leukapheresis, and PBMCs were isolated by Ficoll-Histopaque density gradient centrifugation and then cryopreserved in liquid nitrogen vapor phase. Purity and quantity of every magnetically sorted T cell population were checked by analytical flow cytometry. Genomic DNA was isolated from each sorted fraction and quantified by UV absorbance on a Nanodrop 2000c.

The TCR sequence derives from a man aged 18 to 35 in good health. Some clones in this sample may be carry-over from other donors' samples. The specimen sequenced was naive CD8+ T cells from PBMCs. The label giving this sample's cell subset or site can be read as: CD45RA+CCR7+. The chain uses TRBV2 and TRBJ1-4; TRBD1 is a possible D gene, resting on 5 matching bases. The DNA sequence is given as TGTGCCAGCAGTGCTGGGGCCAGGGCAGAAAAACTGTTTTTT. This sequence encodes CASSAGARAEKLFF.